These T cell receptor beta chains were read from a single sample in a study of OX40 agonist ivuxolimab in advanced cancers. This table comes from immunoSEQ multiplex PCR, and its TCRdb copy is limited to in-frame clones, with some not included. The table records about 50,000 clones, approximately 90% of them present only once. This specimen was CD4+ or CD8+ T cells sorted from blood, taken in a trial of the OX40 agonist ivuxolimab. Every receptor here comes from an adult with an advanced solid tumor such as melanoma, head and neck, liver or kidney cancer. CDR3s leave out the opening cysteine and the closing phenylalanine or tryptophan. D genes are given only for firm matches.

TRBV4-2	TRBJ2-3	-	ASSHFRGSRGDTQY
TRBV2	TRBJ2-5	-	ASSERNKETQY
TRBV30	TRBJ1-6	-	AWSVTGLRSPLH
TRBV28	TRBJ1-2	-	ASFSNYGYT
TRBV4-1	TRBJ1-1	-	ASSQVGANTEAF
TRBV7-7	TRBJ2-2	-	ASSSAAGELF
TRBV5-6	TRBJ2-7	TRBD1	ASSPQTRGYEQY
TRBV9	TRBJ2-7	-	ASSVGAIPSSYEQY
TRBV29-1	TRBJ2-7	-	SVNDISYEQY
TRBV7-8	TRBJ2-3	-	ASSLTGITDTQY
TRBV5-5	TRBJ2-7	TRBD1	ASTIHGQAYEQY
TRBV28	TRBJ1-5	TRBD1	ASSLLKWTGTSNQPQH
TRBV2	TRBJ2-1	TRBD2	ASSEASGRVYEQF
TRBV5-1	TRBJ2-3	TRBD1	ASRPDRVYTDTQY
TRBV6-1	TRBJ1-5	-	ASSPSRIANQPQH
TRBV4-2	TRBJ1-5	-	ASSQDVRQGSQPQH
TRBV6-5	TRBJ2-7	TRBD2	ASSSGLAGAYEQY
TRBV2	TRBJ2-3	TRBD2	ASSLALAGLTDTQY
TRBV28	TRBJ2-7	-	ASSPSGGPREQY
TRBV19	TRBJ2-6	TRBD1	ASSNYGTGAFSGANVLT
TRBV11-2	TRBJ2-2	-	ASSLDWGAGELF
TRBV19	TRBJ1-5	-	ASSGEDQPQH
TRBV7-9	TRBJ2-3	-	ASSLERTTDTQY
TRBV5-6	TRBJ2-3	TRBD2	ASSLVFGRTDTQY
TRBV5-1	TRBJ2-7	TRBD2	TGTSDYEQY
TRBV14	TRBJ1-2	-	ASSQEALWGYT
TRBV18	TRBJ1-1	-	ASSPDTRNTEAF
TRBV11-2	TRBJ2-5	TRBD2	ASSRALAGEQY
TRBV5-1	TRBJ2-7	-	ASSSTPGYEQY
TRBV5-1	TRBJ2-7	-	ASSPFGIDHEQY
TRBV18	TRBJ2-2	TRBD1	ASSPPTGTGELF
TRBV5-1	TRBJ2-4	-	ASSPLGPIGGLAKNIQY
TRBV25-1	TRBJ2-7	-	ATPGLASYEQY
TRBV27	TRBJ1-3	-	ASRSREGKDGNTIY
TRBV15	TRBJ2-3	-	ATSSPGRSRDTQY
TRBV7-3	TRBJ2-7	-	ASSLSPGASYEQY
TRBV4-1	TRBJ2-1	TRBD1	ASSQDMNRGYNEQF